Only one count was recorded for the clone carrying this T cell receptor beta chain. Once RNA had been extracted, it was reverse transcribed into cDNA to act as the sequencing template. Some clones are missing from TCRdb's copy, which holds only in-frame ones; the method was immunoSEQ multiplex PCR. The sample lists around 250,000 clones; under 80% were seen once. The data belong to a study of CD8+ T cells in alopecia areata. V gave up 1 base and J gave up 9 bases, with 7 bases separating them. The CDR3 length is 12 residues. Germline V gene lookup returns CDR1 GTSNPN and CDR2 SVGIG (reference sequence).

The sequence was obtained from a human donor with alopecia areata. The material was CD4+ T cells sorted from blood, obtained at week 0. The V call is TRBV30, the J call TRBJ1-6; D unresolved. The DNA for the CDR3 is TGTGCCTGGAGTGCATGGGCTTCACCCCTCCACTTT. Protein product: CAWSAWASPLHF. Full variable domain (rest looked up from reference TRBV30 and TRBJ1-6): SQTIHQWPATLVQPVGSPLSLECTVEGTSNPNLYWYRQAAGRGLQLLFYSVGIGQISSEVPQNLSASRPQDRQFILSSKKLLLSDSGFYLCAWSAWASPLHFGNGTRLTVT.